Below, 31 T cell receptor beta chains from the same sample are listed, as sequenced in a study of patients and donors after allogeneic stem cell transplantation. TCRdb reanalysed the RT-PCR reads using MiXCR and keeps one entry per CDR3 protein. The table lists about 200,000 distinct CDR3 sequences, less than 45% of them singletons. Sequencing was carried out using blood, either unsorted or a sorted T cell fraction (not recorded which). The receptors were sampled from a human donor who was either an allogeneic HSCT recipient or a stem cell or donor lymphocyte infusion donor (not recorded which). It is not recorded whose cells these are; they may come from a transplant donor.

The chain couples TRBV28 to TRBJ1-5; D is unresolved. V lost 6 bases, J lost 8 bases, and 11 bases lay in between. This CDR3 comprises 12 residues. The germline V gene encodes CDR1 MDHEN and CDR2 SYDVKM. DNA of the CDR3: TGTGCCAGCAGCTTGGAGCTAGAGCCCCAGCATTTT. The encoded protein is CASSLELEPQHF.

CDR3 region: CASSIKQGPNEKLFF. The CDR3 DNA reads as TGTGCCAGCAGCATTAAGCAGGGCCCTAATGAAAAACTGTTTTTT. The J gene is TRBJ1-4, the V gene TRBV7-9; a possible D gene is TRBD1 (5 bases). The CDR3 loop spans 15 amino acids. V was cut by 5 bases and J by 3 bases, with 13 bases left in between. Germline lookup yields CDR1 SEHNR and CDR2 FQNEAQ (reference sequence).

The chain couples TRBV27 to TRBJ2-3; 9 positions agree with TRBD2. Per germline, CDR1 MNHEY and CDR2 SMNVEV (reference sequence). Losses at the gene ends were 3 bases for V and 6 bases for J; bases not matched to a gene: 16. The CDR3 covers 18 residues. The CDR3 region has the DNA TGTGCCAGCAGTTTGAGGTCCCGGGCTAGCGGGGCGCAGGATACGCAGTATTTT. Protein product: CASSLRSRASGAQDTQYF.

The chain recombines TRBV25-1 with TRBJ2-1, with unresolved D. V was cut by 7 bases and J by 9 bases, with 22 bases left in between. This CDR3 contains 15 residues. The germline CDR1 and CDR2 sequences are MGHDK and SYGVNS. CDR3 protein: CASTPKDWDISEQFF. In DNA, the CDR3 is TGTGCCAGCACCCCCAAGGATTGGGATATAAGTGAGCAGTTCTTC.

The CDR3: CSALRLADDNEQFF. Written as DNA, the CDR3 is TGCAGTGCTCTACGACTAGCGGACGACAATGAGCAGTTCTTC. The genes are TRBV20-1 and TRBJ2-1, with TRBD2 matching 9 bases. V was clipped by 5 bases and J by 5 bases; unmatched bases: 7. The CDR3 loop spans 14 amino acids. Germline values: CDR1 DFQATT, CDR2 SNEGSKA (reference sequence).

The rearrangement joins TRBV12-3 or TRBV12-4 to TRBJ2-1; 9 bases map to TRBD1. V lost 3 bases to trimming and J lost 3 bases; unmatched junction nucleotides: 6. The CDR3 is made up of 16 amino acids. The CDR3 is CASSLGTGPSYNEQFF. The CDR3, as DNA: TGTGCCAGCAGTTTGGGGACAGGGCCGAGCTACAATGAGCAGTTCTTC.

The chain employs TRBV20-1 and TRBJ1-3; D gene uncertain. Germline V gene lookup returns CDR1 DFQATT and CDR2 SNEGSKA (reference sequence). The V and J ends lost 2 bases and 2 bases respectively, with 16 bases between them. CDR3 length equals 16 residues. As DNA, the CDR3 is TGCAGTGCTAGACGCCCGGGCCCTCACCCTGGAAACACCATATATTTT. Translation: CSARRPGPHPGNTIYF.

The V call is TRBV15, the J call TRBJ2-1; D is tentatively TRBD1 or TRBD2 (5 bases each). V lost 0 bases to trimming and J lost 6 bases, with 15 bases between them. The CDR3 extends over 16 amino acids. Germline values: CDR1 LNHNV, CDR2 YYDKDF (reference sequence). The CDR3 coding sequence is TGTGCCACCAGCAGAGAACTACTCGGGGACCTCAATGAGCAGTTCTTC. Its translation: CATSRELLGDLNEQFF.

This clonotype was seen more than once but under ten times. The V gene is TRBV6-2 or TRBV6-3, the J gene TRBJ2-1; 7 positions match TRBD2. Germline loops: CDR1 MNHEY, CDR2 SVGEGT. Trimming cost V 5 bases and J 4 bases; bases outside gene matches: 5. This CDR3 contains 14 residues. The CDR3 region has the DNA TGTGCCAGCAGTGGTAGCGGGCCTTACAATGAGCAGTTCTTC. Its protein is CASSGSGPYNEQFF.

The CDR3, as DNA: TGTGCCAGCAGTTTGCAGGTTGAGGCCGGGGAGCTGTTTTTT. Its translation is CASSLQVEAGELFF. The chain couples TRBV12-3 or TRBV12-4 to TRBJ2-2; D unresolved. The CDR3 spans 14 residues. V was cut by 3 bases and J by 6 bases, with 11 bases left in between.

This clonotype has a count of ten or more. V and J are TRBV12-3 or TRBV12-4 and TRBJ1-1; the match to TRBD1 covers 9 bases. This CDR3 comprises 14 residues. Trimming removed 7 bases from V and 6 bases from J; junction bases left unmatched: 9. CDR3 in DNA: TGTGCCAGCACTTTGACAGGGGGAGTTCCTGAAGCTTTCTTT. Its protein product is CASTLTGGVPEAFF.

This chain connects TRBV12-3 or TRBV12-4 to TRBJ2-3; TRBD2 agrees at 8 bases. Trimming took 11 bases from V and 1 from J; bases not matched to a gene: 2. The CDR3 has 12 amino acids. This CDR3 is CAVLAGTDTQYF. CDR3 DNA sequence: TGTGCCGTACTAGCGGGCACAGATACGCAGTATTTT.

This clonotype has only a few counts. The chain uses TRBV7-9 and TRBJ1-2, with D hard to call. The CDR3 is 14 amino acids. The V end lost 5 bases, the J end lost 0 bases, and 10 bases lay between the germline ends. CDR1 is SEHNR and CDR2 is FQNEAQ in the germline V gene (reference sequence). The CDR3 protein is CASSGVFPNYGYTF. CDR3 DNA: TGTGCCAGCAGCGGCGTTTTCCCTAACTATGGCTACACCTTC.

This chain connects TRBV9 to TRBJ1-1; D unclear. The V gene lost 5 bases and the J gene lost 3 bases, with 14 bases spanning the gap. Looked up from germline, CDR1 is SGDLS and CDR2 is YYNGEE. This CDR3 contains 14 residues. The CDR3 DNA is TGTGCCAGCAGTTTAGGCGGAAGAGACACTGAAGCTTTCTTT. Translated, it gives CASSLGGRDTEAFF.

This clonotype was picked up one time. The chain joins TRBV7-2 to TRBJ2-3, with 14 positions matching TRBD2. J gave up 8 bases and V 2 bases, and 12 bases lay outside the gene matches. From germline, CDR1 is SGHTA and CDR2 FQGNSA. This CDR3 is built from 18 residues. CDR3 sequence: CASSLSPGLAGAEGTQYF. The CDR3 nucleotides are TGTGCCAGCAGCTTAAGCCCGGGACTAGCGGGAGCGGAGGGTACGCAGTATTTT.

The CDR3 region is CAIQSLGLGYEQYF. The CDR3 DNA reads as TGTGCCATTCAATCCTTGGGACTTGGCTACGAGCAGTACTTC. This chain connects TRBV28 to TRBJ2-7; possible D gene TRBD2, 6 bases. The V gene lost 10 bases and the J gene lost 3 bases, with 19 bases spanning the gap. This CDR3 region has 14 residues. Germline CDR1 reads MDHEN; CDR2 reads SYDVKM.

There are a few counts of this clonotype. V gene TRBV12-3 or TRBV12-4 combines with J gene TRBJ2-5, with D possibly matching TRBD2 (6 bases). The CDR3 is 14 residues long. The ends were cut back, 3 bases at V and 7 bases at J, with 15 bases in the middle. CDR3 in amino acids: CASSLKGRGGTQYF. DNA for the CDR3: TGTGCCAGCAGTTTGAAGGGGCGGGGCGGGACCCAGTACTTC.

This clonotype was seen only a few times. The CDR3 DNA follows: TGCGCCAGCAGCCCCGGGACAGCTTTCTATGGCTACACCTTC. Its protein is CASSPGTAFYGYTF. V usage is TRBV4-3 and J usage is TRBJ1-2; TRBD1 agrees at 7 bases. The CDR3 runs 14 residues. Germline V gene sequence: CDR1 LGHNA, CDR2 YSLEER. The ends lost 4 bases at V and 4 bases at J; junction bases unmatched: 6.

This clonotype has just a few counts. The rearrangement uses TRBV29-1 and TRBJ1-2, with D unclear. Germline V lookup: CDR1 SQVTM, CDR2 ANQGSEA. The V end lost 3 bases, the J end lost 2 bases, and 13 bases lay between the germline ends. The CDR3 is 14 amino acids. This CDR3 is CSVEVSEGNYGYTF. The CDR3 DNA follows: TGCAGCGTTGAGGTTTCCGAAGGGAACTATGGCTACACCTTC.

This sequence joins TRBV7-9 and TRBJ1-1; D gene unclear. The V end was cut by 2 bases, the J end by 2 bases, with 6 bases between. The CDR3 is 13 residues long. The germline V gene encodes CDR1 SEHNR and CDR2 FQNEAQ (reference sequence). The CDR3 spells CASSLSHNTEAFF. CDR3 coding DNA: TGTGCCAGCAGCTTATCCCATAACACTGAAGCTTTCTTT.

The chain links TRBV7-2 to TRBJ1-2; TRBD1 matches 8 bases. V was pared by 4 bases and J by 6 bases, with 13 bases of the junction left unmatched. The CDR3 extends over 16 amino acids. Germline-derived CDR1 and CDR2 are SGHTA and FQGNSA. The CDR3 sequence: CASSSRTGNIRDGYTF. The DNA of the CDR3 is TGTGCCAGCAGCTCCCGGACAGGGAATATTAGGGATGGCTACACCTTC. Full variable domain (outside the CDR3, taken from reference TRBV7-2 and TRBJ1-2): GAGVSQSPSNKVTEKGKDVELRCDPISGHTALYWYRQSLGQGLEFLIYFQGNSAPDKSGLPSDRFSAERTGGSVSTLTIQRTQQEDSAVYLCASSSRTGNIRDGYTFGSGTRLTVV.

This chain connects TRBV28 to TRBJ1-1; D not certain. V shed 6 bases and J shed 3 bases, with 8 bases lying between them. CDR1 is MDHEN and CDR2 is SYDVKM in the germline V gene. This CDR3 spans 12 amino acids. CDR3 in DNA: TGTGCCAGCAGCAGACGGCACACTGAAGCTTTCTTT. As protein: CASSRRHTEAFF.

This chain links TRBV28 with TRBJ2-7, with TRBD2 matching 14 bases. Per the germline V gene, CDR1 is MDHEN and CDR2 is SYDVKM. The CDR3 consists of 15 residues. Trimming at V came to 6 bases and at J to 3 bases, leaving 4 bases not matched to a gene. CDR3 protein: CASRMGLAGDYEQYF. The CDR3 region has the DNA TGTGCCAGCAGGATGGGACTAGCGGGAGACTACGAGCAGTACTTC.

This clonotype was counted a few times. CDR3: CASSPRGSPLHF. CDR3 nucleotides: TGTGCCAGCAGCCCCCGTGGGTCACCCCTCCACTTT. This chain joins TRBV12-3 or TRBV12-4 and TRBJ1-6; the D is unclear. Trimming removed 6 bases from V and 10 bases from J, with 10 bases in between. This CDR3 comprises 12 residues.

The chain recombines TRBV7-3 with TRBJ2-1; unclear D gene. Germline CDR1 is SGHTA and CDR2 is FQGTGA. CDR3 length: 13 amino acids. Trimming stripped 2 bases from V and 8 bases from J, with 10 bases between. The CDR3 nucleotides read TGTGCCAGCAGCTTACAGAGTTTCTATGAGCAGTTCTTC. Encoded protein: CASSLQSFYEQFF. Combining the CDR3 with reference TRBV7-3 and TRBJ2-1 gives the whole variable domain GAGVSQTPSNKVTEKGKYVELRCDPISGHTALYWYRQSLGQGPEFLIYFQGTGAADDSGLPNDRFFAVRPEGSVSTLKIQRTERGDSAVYLCASSLQSFYEQFFGPGTRLTVL.

This clonotype was observed a few times. This chain uses TRBV10-3 with TRBJ1-2, with TRBD1 matching 8 bases. The CDR3 consists of 16 residues. Germline CDR1 is ENHRY and CDR2 is SYGVKD. Trimming cost V 5 bases and J 5 bases; bases outside gene matches: 13. CDR3 coding DNA: TGTGCCATCAGTCACCCCCCCAGGGGGCGGGGGTATGGCTACACCTTC. Amino acid sequence: CAISHPPRGRGYGYTF.

On this clonotype itself: A read error may account for a junction end that differs from germline. The chain carries TRBV27 and TRBJ1-4; weak D call: TRBD1 (5 bases). CDR3 length: 14 amino acids. Per germline, CDR1 MNHEY and CDR2 SMNVEV (reference sequence). In DNA form, the CDR3 reads TGTGCCAGCAGTTTAATCGGGACTAATGGAAAACTGTTTTTT. It yields the protein CASSLIGTNGKLFF. The whole variable domain, filled in from reference TRBV27 and TRBJ1-4, reads EAQVTQNPRYLITVTGKKLTVTCSQNMNHEYMSWYRQDPGLGLRQIYYSMNVEVTDKGDVPEGYKVSRKEKRNFPLILESPSPNQTSLYFCASSLIGTNGKLFFGSGTQLSVL.

The V and J genes are TRBV5-1 and TRBJ2-1; D gene unclear. The length of the CDR3 is 15 residues. Germline V gene data show CDR1 as SGHRS and CDR2 as YFSETQ. The ends were cut back, 0 bases at V and 3 bases at J, with 10 bases in the middle. This CDR3 reads CASSLEPPLYNEQFF. The CDR3 region has the DNA TGCGCCAGCAGCTTGGAGCCCCCCCTCTACAATGAGCAGTTCTTC.

The chain links TRBV12-3 or TRBV12-4 to TRBJ1-5; D is ambiguous. This CDR3 is built from 13 residues. V dropped 5 bases and J dropped 7 bases, with 12 bases sitting between them. For the CDR3, the DNA is TGTGCCAGCAGTCAAGGGTCCCCGCAGCCCCAGCATTTT. It codes for CASSQGSPQPQHF.

This clonotype was counted only a few times. This chain joins TRBV12-3 or TRBV12-4 and TRBJ2-1; 7 nucleotides match TRBD2. CDR3 size: 17 residues. V gave up 0 bases and J gave up 0 bases; unmatched junction bases: 5. The CDR3 protein is CASSLAAGDSSYNEQFF. In nucleotides, the CDR3 is TGTGCCAGCAGTTTAGCTGCGGGAGATTCCTCCTACAATGAGCAGTTCTTC.

This clonotype occurred once. The V and J genes are TRBV30 and TRBJ2-7; D is possibly TRBD2 (5 bases). In germline, CDR1 is GTSNPN, CDR2 SVGIG (reference sequence). Trimming removed 1 base at V and 3 bases at J, with 13 bases between. This CDR3 has 14 amino acids. The CDR3 loop is CAWSAPLANYEQYF. CDR3 nucleotide sequence: TGTGCCTGGAGTGCTCCTTTAGCGAACTACGAGCAGTACTTC. Full variable domain (missing parts from reference TRBV30 and TRBJ2-7): SQTIHQWPATLVQPVGSPLSLECTVEGTSNPNLYWYRQAAGRGLQLLFYSVGIGQISSEVPQNLSASRPQDRQFILSSKKLLLSDSGFYLCAWSAPLANYEQYFGPGTRLTVT.